This passage covers 30 T cell receptor beta chains from one sample sequenced in a study of T-cell reconstitution after alpha-beta-depleted transplantation in children. Using unique molecular identifiers, the investigators prepared the TCRbeta library. MiXCR, applied by TCRdb to the PCR reads, yields one record per CDR3 protein. The sample shows roughly 790,000 distinct CDR3 sequences, around 17% of them seen only once. The source was PBMCs, mostly from graft donor cells, collected 360 days after TCRalphabeta/CD19-depleted stem cell transplant. The source of these receptors is a male patient younger than 18 who had a stem cell transplant for acute lymphoblastic leukemia, so the T cells may come from the graft donor.

The V call is TRBV27, the J call TRBJ1-2; 7 nucleotides align to TRBD1. The CDR3 runs to 13 residues. V lost 3 bases to trimming and J lost 8 bases; unmatched junction nucleotides: 6. Looked up from germline, CDR1 is MNHEY and CDR2 is SMNVEV (reference sequence). DNA for the CDR3: TGTGCCAGCAGTTTGGTTCAGGGGGGGGGCTACACCTTC. This gives the protein CASSLVQGGGYTF.

The rearrangement joins TRBV20-1 to TRBJ2-1; the D gene is possibly TRBD2 (6 bases). V lost 3 bases, J lost 2 bases, and 32 bases lay in between. The CDR3 totals 21 residues. The germline V gene encodes CDR1 DFQATT and CDR2 SNEGSKA (reference sequence). The CDR3 DNA reads TGCAGTGCTAGTGGAGAGATCAGGGCCCGAGCGTACGGGAGTCCCTACAATGAGCAGTTCTTC. Amino acids: CSASGEIRARAYGSPYNEQFF.

This clonotype came up many times. The chain uses TRBV20-1 and TRBJ2-1; the D is unclear. The CDR3 extends over 12 amino acids. Germline V gives CDR1 DFQATT, CDR2 SNEGSKA (reference sequence). Trimming removed 3 bases at V and 7 bases at J, with 10 bases between. In nucleotides, the CDR3 is TGCAGTGCTAGGGGCCCGTCAAATGAGCAGTTCTTC. This encodes CSARGPSNEQFF.

This chain joins TRBV7-9 and TRBJ2-1; no definite D call. Germline-derived CDR1 and CDR2 are SEHNR and FQNEAQ (reference sequence). This CDR3 is built from 14 residues. Trimming stripped 0 bases from V and 6 bases from J, with 9 bases between. CDR3 DNA sequence: TGTGCCAGCAGCTTAGCGAGAGGAGCCAATGAGCAGTTCTTC. Protein product: CASSLARGANEQFF.

The chain is built from TRBV25-1 and TRBJ1-2; 7 bases match TRBD1. Germline CDR1 and CDR2: MGHDK and SYGVNS. Trimming removed 4 bases from V and 0 bases from J; junction bases left unmatched: 14. CDR3 size: 18 residues. The chain's CDR3 is CASSGSLTGAASNYGYTF. Here the CDR3 DNA reads TGTGCCAGCAGTGGCTCCCTTACAGGGGCCGCTTCTAACTATGGCTACACCTTC.

This clonotype was seen at least ten times. The chain carries TRBV27 and TRBJ2-7; no firm D call. Trimming removed 4 bases from V and 2 bases from J, with 12 bases in between. The germline V gene encodes CDR1 MNHEY and CDR2 SMNVEV (reference sequence). This CDR3 region has 14 residues. This CDR3 reads CASSWVSSPYEQYF. The CDR3 DNA reads as TGTGCCAGCAGTTGGGTCAGTAGTCCCTACGAGCAGTACTTC.

The V gene is TRBV29-1, the J gene TRBJ2-1, with 9 bases matching TRBD1. J was trimmed by 4 bases and V by 6 bases; bases with no gene match: 22. Germline CDR1 SQVTM, CDR2 ANQGSEA. The CDR3 loop spans 19 amino acids. The CDR3 region has the DNA TGCAGCGTGAGACAGGGGGACGCCGTCCACAGAGATCTGTACAATGAGCAGTTCTTC. It is translated as CSVRQGDAVHRDLYNEQFF.

The chain combines TRBV5-1 with TRBJ2-7, with D perhaps being TRBD1 or TRBD2 (6 bases each). CDR1 SGHRS and CDR2 YFSETQ come from the germline V gene. This CDR3 has 15 residues. V was pared by 8 bases and J by 0 bases, with 18 bases between. The chain's CDR3 is CASRFNRDSSYEQYF. As DNA, the CDR3 is TGCGCCAGTCGTTTTAACAGGGACTCCTCCTACGAGCAGTACTTC.

This chain uses TRBV12-5 with TRBJ2-1, with 7 bases aligning to TRBD2. In germline, CDR1 is LGHNT, CDR2 FRNRAP. The CDR3 covers 15 residues. The V gene end was trimmed by 7 bases and the J gene end by 6 bases; junction bases not matched to a gene: 12. The CDR3 here is CASAHGGTISNEQFF. DNA of the CDR3: TGTGCTAGTGCCCACGGCGGGACTATTTCCAATGAGCAGTTCTTC.

This clonotype was seen a few times. The gene calls are TRBV20-1 and TRBJ2-7; D gene ambiguous. Germline V CDR1 and CDR2: DFQATT, SNEGSKA (reference sequence). V was trimmed by 0 bases and J by 1 base, leaving 7 bases between them. The CDR3 consists of 13 residues. The CDR3 region is CSARDFRSYEQYF. CDR3 in DNA: TGCAGTGCTAGAGATTTCAGATCCTACGAGCAGTACTTC.

This clonotype was detected ten times or more. The J gene is TRBJ2-1, the V gene TRBV9; TRBD1 aligns across 8 bases. Germline CDR1 SGDLS, CDR2 YYNGEE. The CDR3 has 15 amino acids. V lost 4 bases and J lost 9; bases outside the gene matches: 12. The CDR3 spells CASSSGQGFLSEQFF. Here the CDR3 DNA reads TGTGCCAGCAGCTCTGGACAGGGCTTCCTTAGTGAGCAGTTCTTC.

This rearrangement joins TRBV19 to TRBJ1-2; TRBD1 matches 8 bases. The germline gives CDR1 LNHDA, CDR2 SQIVND (reference sequence). After removal of 5 bases from V and 8 bases from J, the junction contained 7 bases not matched to a gene. The CDR3 spans 13 residues. The CDR3 protein is CASSLRTGNGYTF. As DNA, the CDR3 is TGTGCCAGTAGTCTTCGGACAGGGAACGGCTACACCTTC. Together with reference TRBV19 and TRBJ1-2, the CDR3 gives the full variable domain: DGGITQSPKYLFRKEGQNVTLSCEQNLNHDAMYWYRQDPGQGLRLIYYSQIVNDFQKGDIAEGYSVSREKKESFPLTVTSAQKNPTAFYLCASSLRTGNGYTFGSGTRLTVV.

This clonotype was observed a handful of times. The V and J genes are TRBV29-1 and TRBJ2-5; unclear D gene. The CDR3 extends over 14 amino acids. V was clipped by 1 base and J by 2 bases, with 11 bases between them. Germline CDR1 SQVTM, CDR2 ANQGSEA. The DNA of the CDR3 is TGCAGCGTTGAAGGGGGTGGACGTCAAGAGACCCAGTACTTC. Protein: CSVEGGGRQETQYF.

The V and J genes are TRBV28 and TRBJ1-1; D is unclear. This CDR3 contains 15 residues. Germline loops: CDR1 MDHEN, CDR2 SYDVKM. V lost 5 bases and J 0 bases, leaving 13 bases between the germline ends. The CDR3 sequence is CASSTPETMNTEAFF. In nucleotides, the CDR3 is TGTGCCAGCAGTACGCCTGAGACCATGAACACTGAAGCTTTCTTT.

The table lists this clonotype with a few counts. The chain uses TRBV14 and TRBJ2-5; a possible D gene is TRBD1 (5 bases). The CDR3 extends over 18 amino acids. CDR1 is SGHDN, CDR2 FVKESK, per germline. V was cut by 0 bases and J by 7 bases, with 24 bases left in between. The DNA for the CDR3 is TGTGCCAGCAGCCAAGATATAGAGGACGGACACAAAAGGGGGACCCAGTACTTC. This encodes CASSQDIEDGHKRGTQYF.

Worth noting for this clonotype: Compared with germline, one end of the junction differs, possibly owing to a read error. The J gene is TRBJ2-7, the V gene TRBV12-3 or TRBV12-4, with 10 positions matching TRBD2. The CDR3 is 17 amino acids. This CDR3 is CTSSPAVGLADPYEQYF. For the CDR3, the DNA is TGTACCAGCAGCCCAGCAGTCGGACTAGCGGACCCTTACGAGCAGTACTTC.

The J gene is TRBJ2-3, the V gene TRBV5-1; the match to TRBD1 covers 7 bases. Germline CDR1 is SGHRS and CDR2 is YFSETQ. V shed 7 bases and J 2 bases; nucleotides not matched to a gene: 4. The CDR3 has 13 residues. The DNA of the CDR3 is TGCGCCAGCTGGGGACAGTTCACAGATACGCAGTATTTT. Amino acid sequence: CASWGQFTDTQYF.

This clonotype has at least ten counts. CDR3 sequence reads: CASSLEGYTGELFF. CDR3 sequence (DNA): TGCGCCAGCAGCCTGGAAGGTTACACCGGGGAGCTGTTTTTT. V and J are TRBV5-1 and TRBJ2-2; no firm D call. CDR1 SGHRS and CDR2 YFSETQ come from the germline V gene. The CDR3 runs to 14 residues. Trimming removed 4 bases from V and 3 bases from J, with 10 bases in between.

This clonotype was detected only a few times. The chain is built from TRBV2 and TRBJ2-7; 7 nucleotides line up with TRBD1. Germline V gene sequence: CDR1 SNHLY, CDR2 FYNNEI. V lost 4 bases to trimming and J lost 2 bases; unmatched junction nucleotides: 11. The length of the CDR3 is 16 residues. The CDR3 spells CASSVGAGRGTYEQYF. The CDR3 nucleotides read TGTGCCAGCAGTGTAGGGGCGGGCAGGGGGACCTACGAGCAGTACTTC.

This clonotype was seen more than once but under ten times. This chain connects TRBV28 to TRBJ2-2; a weak D match, TRBD2 (6 bases). Between the trimmed V and J ends, which lost 4 bases and 5 bases, there was a span of 14 bases. CDR1 is MDHEN and CDR2 is SYDVKM in the germline V gene. This CDR3 has 15 amino acids. The CDR3 bases are TGTGCCAGCAGTTCCCCGGGACTTCTGACCGGGGAGCTGTTTTTT. Amino acids: CASSSPGLLTGELFF.

This clonotype was detected only a few times. J is TRBJ2-4 and V is TRBV9, with 10 positions matching TRBD1. Germline lookup yields CDR1 SGDLS and CDR2 YYNGEE. V lost 3 bases to trimming and J lost 0 bases; unmatched junction nucleotides: 12. This CDR3 spans 19 amino acids. The CDR3 region has the DNA TGTGCCAGCAGCGGAGGACAGGGGGGCACTAGCGGAGCCAAAAACATTCAGTACTTC. This codes for CASSGGQGGTSGAKNIQYF.

The V gene is TRBV20-1, the J gene TRBJ2-3; the D is unclear. Germline CDR1 and CDR2: DFQATT and SNEGSKA (reference sequence). This CDR3 comprises 15 residues. V lost 0 bases, J lost 2 bases, and 12 bases lay in between. CDR3 coding DNA: TGCAGTGCTAGAGAGTTCCAGCTGGCCACAGATACGCAGTATTTT. This codes for CSAREFQLATDTQYF.

J is TRBJ2-7 and V is TRBV7-6; no clear D gene. Germline V gene sequence: CDR1 SGHVS, CDR2 FNYEAQ. V was shortened by 2 bases and J by 6 bases, with 11 bases between the two germline ends. This CDR3 has 13 amino acids. CDR3 protein: CASSLMSRVEQYF. For the CDR3, the DNA is TGTGCCAGCAGCTTAATGAGCCGGGTCGAGCAGTACTTC.

This clonotype was picked up a small number of times. This chain connects TRBV7-9 to TRBJ2-3, with 8 bases matching TRBD2. This CDR3 has 16 residues. V lost 6 bases and J lost 0; bases outside the gene matches: 8. Germline-derived CDR1 and CDR2 are SEHNR and FQNEAQ (reference sequence). The CDR3 spells CASRPTSGHSTDTQYF. In DNA form, the CDR3 reads TGTGCCAGCAGGCCCACTAGCGGCCATAGCACAGATACGCAGTATTTT. Filled out from reference TRBV7-9 and TRBJ2-3, the complete variable domain reads DTGVSQNPRHKITKRGQNVTFRCDPISEHNRLYWYRQTLGQGPEFLTYFQNEAQLEKSRLLSDRFSAERPKGSFSTLEIQRTEQGDSAMYLCASRPTSGHSTDTQYFGPGTRLTVL.

This clonotype was picked up a small number of times. This chain links TRBV5-1 with TRBJ2-5, with D possibly TRBD1 on 6 matching bases. Germline V gives CDR1 SGHRS, CDR2 YFSETQ. The CDR3 is 15 residues long. Trimming shortened V by 2 bases and J by 3 bases, and 14 bases separated the two germline ends. CDR3 bases: TGCGCCAGCAGCTTATACAGGGCGGACGAAGAGACCCAGTACTTC. Translation: CASSLYRADEETQYF.

This clonotype was picked up a small number of times. The chain has TRBV29-1 and TRBJ1-2; no definite D call. The CDR3 is 12 amino acids. Germline CDR1 SQVTM, CDR2 ANQGSEA. V lost 2 bases to trimming and J lost 8 bases, with 12 bases between them. In nucleotides, the CDR3 is TGCAGCGTTGAAAGAGAAAGGTGGGGCTACACCTTC. Its translation is CSVERERWGYTF.

Written as DNA, the CDR3 is TGTGCCACCAGCAGAGCCCCAGCCAACTATGGCTACACCTTC. This encodes CATSRAPANYGYTF. This chain uses TRBV15 with TRBJ1-2; no clear D. The CDR3 consists of 14 residues. Germline-derived CDR1 and CDR2 are LNHNV and YYDKDF (reference sequence). Trimming took 1 base from V and 2 from J, leaving 8 bases between them.

The chain uses TRBV12-3 or TRBV12-4 and TRBJ2-1; D not certain. CDR3 length: 13 residues. V shed 3 bases and J shed 6 bases, with 9 bases lying between them. CDR3 sequence: CASSFGSLNEQFF. As DNA, the CDR3 is TGTGCCAGCAGTTTCGGAAGCCTCAATGAGCAGTTCTTC.

This clonotype was seen more than once but under ten times. V is TRBV15 and J is TRBJ2-1; no definite D call. Germline V gene sequence: CDR1 LNHNV, CDR2 YYDKDF (reference sequence). The CDR3 sequence is 11 residues long. The V gene lost 6 bases and the J gene lost 5 bases, with 5 bases spanning the gap. This chain's CDR3 is CATRENNEQFF. The CDR3 DNA reads as TGTGCCACCAGAGAGAACAATGAGCAGTTCTTC.

This clonotype showed up many times. The chain carries TRBV20-1 and TRBJ2-6; D not certain. Germline lookup yields CDR1 DFQATT and CDR2 SNEGSKA (reference sequence). The CDR3 is 13 amino acids. Deletions cut 4 bases from V and 1 base from J, with 5 bases between. Written as DNA, the CDR3 is TGCAGTGCTACAGGATCTGGGGCCAACGTCCTGACTTTC. Translated: CSATGSGANVLTF.